The 28 T cell receptor beta chains listed next were all sequenced from one sample in a study of CD8+CD57+ T cells in acquired aplastic anemia (dated by TCRdb to 2016 to 2019). The patients picked for sequencing were ones in whom flow cytometry had shown an expansion of CD8+CD57+ cells. The reads were generated on an Illumina HiSeq 2000. Genomic DNA served as template for TCR beta VDJ combination and CDR3 sequence profiling. Starting from the raw public reads, TCRdb applied fastp trimming at Q25, assembled clones with MiXCR and retained in-frame beta chains. Rows with a matching CDR3 protein are joined into one entry that keeps the most common DNA and genes. The sample records approximately 58,000 distinct CDR3 sequences, around 50% of which are singletons. The ten largest clones take up 15% to 20% of the sample. The source material was sorted CD4+, CD8+, or CD8+CD57+ T cells (not recorded which) from PBMCs. The receptors stem from a human donor with aplastic anemia.

This clonotype counts as medium-sized. V gene TRBV19 combines with J gene TRBJ2-7; perhaps TRBD1 as D (6 bases). V lost 6 bases and J lost 2, with 11 bases in between. Germline assignment: CDR1 LNHDA and CDR2 SQIVND (reference sequence). This CDR3 spans 13 amino acids. The CDR3 loop reads CASSLDSAYEQYF. CDR3 nucleotide sequence: TGTGCCAGTAGCTTGGACAGCGCCTACGAGCAGTACTTC.

This rearrangement joins TRBV15 to TRBJ1-2, with unresolved D. The V end lost 0 bases, the J end lost 2 bases, and 13 bases lay between the germline ends. Germline loops: CDR1 LNHNV, CDR2 YYDKDF (reference sequence). The CDR3 is made up of 16 amino acids. The CDR3 DNA is TGTGCCACCAGCAGAGATTTCGGGCAGGTCAACTATGGCTACACCTTC. Its translation is CATSRDFGQVNYGYTF.

This chain connects TRBV11-2 to TRBJ1-2; D is unresolved. The CDR3 consists of 17 residues. Germline V gives CDR1 SGHAT, CDR2 FQNNGV. The V end was cut by 2 bases, the J end by 4 bases, with 20 bases between. The CDR3 spells CASSLSPPGQRVYGYTF. The CDR3 region has the DNA TGTGCCAGCAGCTTATCCCCCCCCGGCCAACGGGTCTATGGCTACACCTTC.

This clonotype was seen at least ten times. The rearrangement links TRBV7-9 to TRBJ1-6, with D tentatively TRBD1 (6 bases). This CDR3 is built from 16 residues. Trimming cost V 4 bases and J 6 bases, with 16 bases left between them. The germline CDR1 and CDR2 sequences are SEHNR and FQNEAQ (reference sequence). Here the CDR3 reads CASSSPLEGGNSPLHF. The CDR3 DNA sequence: TGTGCCAGCAGCTCACCTTTGGAGGGGGGTAATTCACCCCTCCACTTT. The variable domain in full, with the rest retrieved from reference TRBV7-9 and TRBJ1-6, is DTGVSQNPRHKITKRGQNVTFRCDPISEHNRLYWYRQTLGQGPEFLTYFQNEAQLEKSRLLSDRFSAERPKGSFSTLEIQRTEQGDSAMYLCASSSPLEGGNSPLHFGNGTRLTVT.

The chain has TRBV2 and TRBJ1-5, with TRBD1 matching 7 bases. Germline V gives CDR1 SNHLY, CDR2 FYNNEI. This CDR3 comprises 14 residues. J was trimmed by 6 bases and V by 6 bases; bases with no gene match: 8. CDR3 region: CASSHRGLGQPQHF. CDR3 in DNA: TGTGCCAGCAGCCACAGGGGTTTGGGTCAGCCCCAGCATTTT.

The chain combines TRBV7-7 with TRBJ2-3; D not certain. Germline-derived CDR1 and CDR2 are SSHAT and FNYEAQ (reference sequence). Trimming shortened V by 5 bases and J by 5 bases, and 11 bases separated the two germline ends. The CDR3 contains 13 residues. CDR3 in amino acids: CASSKTSGDTQYF. The CDR3 DNA is TGTGCCAGCAGCAAGACTTCAGGAGATACGCAGTATTTT. The full variable domain, rest sourced from reference TRBV7-7 and TRBJ2-3, is GAGVSQSPRYKVTKRGQDVTLRCDPISSHATLYWYQQALGQGPEFLTYFNYEAQPDKSGLPSDRFSAERPEGSISTLTIQRTEQRDSAMYRCASSKTSGDTQYFGPGTRLTVL.

The sample holds many counts of this clonotype. This rearrangement joins TRBV5-5 to TRBJ2-5; TRBD2 might be the D (6 bases). The CDR3 consists of 15 residues. The germline gives CDR1 SGHKS, CDR2 YYEKEE (reference sequence). Trimming shortened V by 2 bases and J by 1 base, and 12 bases separated the two germline ends. This chain's CDR3 is CASSFGDFFQETQYF. The DNA of the CDR3 is TGTGCCAGCAGCTTCGGGGACTTTTTCCAAGAGACCCAGTACTTC.

This clonotype was counted ten times or more. CDR3 nucleotides: TGTGCCAGCAGCCTAAGACAGGGGGTCACTGAAGCTTTCTTT. Residues: CASSLRQGVTEAFF. The chain is built from TRBV5-5 and TRBJ1-1, with 9 bases identical to TRBD1. This CDR3 has 14 amino acids. Trimming cost V 4 bases and J 4 bases; bases outside gene matches: 5. Germline lookup yields CDR1 SGHKS and CDR2 YYEKEE (reference sequence).

The rearrangement links TRBV9 to TRBJ2-2, with D tentatively TRBD1 (6 bases). The CDR3 spans 15 residues. Germline V gene lookup returns CDR1 SGDLS and CDR2 YYNGEE. V was trimmed by 3 bases and J by 6 bases, leaving 15 bases between them. CDR3 protein: CASSGIQGNAGELFF. CDR3 bases: TGTGCCAGCAGCGGTATACAGGGTAACGCCGGGGAGCTGTTTTTT. The full variable domain, completed using reference TRBV9 and TRBJ2-2, is DSGVTQTPKHLITATGQRVTLRCSPRSGDLSVYWYQQSLDQGLQFLIQYYNGEERAKGNILERFSAQQFPDLHSELNLSSLELGDSALYFCASSGIQGNAGELFFGEGSRLTVL.

This clonotype was counted at least ten times. This chain uses TRBV7-2 with TRBJ2-1; possible D gene TRBD2, 6 bases. With 0 bases removed from V and 8 bases from J, the gap between germline ends came to 14 bases. The CDR3 spans 15 residues. Germline values: CDR1 SGHTA, CDR2 FQGNSA. The CDR3 DNA sequence: TGTGCCAGCAGCTTAGCCCCTGGAGGGGTTGATGAGCAGTTCTTC. Translation: CASSLAPGGVDEQFF. Together with reference TRBV7-2 and TRBJ2-1, the CDR3 gives the full variable domain: GAGVSQSPSNKVTEKGKDVELRCDPISGHTALYWYRQSLGQGLEFLIYFQGNSAPDKSGLPSDRFSAERTGGSVSTLTIQRTQQEDSAVYLCASSLAPGGVDEQFFGPGTRLTVL.

In regard to this clonotype: One base away lies a much larger clone, so this may be a sequencing read error. This chain uses TRBV20-1 with TRBJ1-2; D remains ambiguous. This CDR3 is 13 amino acids long. The germline CDR1 and CDR2 sequences are DFQATT and SNEGSKA (reference sequence). The CDR3 DNA reads TGCAGTGCCCCTCCGGCAGGTCACTATGGCTACGCCTTC. Its protein is CSAPPAGHYGYAF.

V usage is TRBV24-1 and J usage is TRBJ2-1, with D hard to call. The CDR3 is 15 residues long. V was shortened by 3 bases and J by 0 bases, with 8 bases between the two germline ends. Germline values: CDR1 KGHDR, CDR2 SFDVKD. Here the CDR3 reads CATSDVQSSYNEQFF. The CDR3 DNA reads TGTGCCACCAGTGATGTGCAGAGCTCCTACAATGAGCAGTTCTTC.

This clonotype was recorded many times. V is TRBV6-2 or TRBV6-3 and J is TRBJ1-3, with D hard to call. Trimming took off 8 bases at V and 0 bases at J, with 8 bases between the two ends. Germline V gene lookup returns CDR1 MNHEY and CDR2 SVGEGT. The CDR3 is made up of 13 amino acids. The CDR3 sequence: CASLGHSGNTIYF. The CDR3 DNA follows: TGTGCCAGCCTAGGGCACTCTGGAAACACCATATATTTT.

The chain recombines TRBV15 with TRBJ2-7; D uncertain. The CDR3 extends over 18 amino acids. The V end was cut by 3 bases, the J end by 2 bases, with 23 bases between. Germline CDR1 and CDR2: LNHNV and YYDKDF (reference sequence). CDR3 nucleotides: TGTGCCACCAGCAGGTACCACTCGGACCGTTTCCTTACCTACGAGCAGTACTTC. Its translation is CATSRYHSDRFLTYEQYF. The full variable domain, its missing parts supplied by reference TRBV15 and TRBJ2-7, is DAMVIQNPRYQVTQFGKPVTLSCSQTLNHNVMYWYQQKSSQAPKLLFHYYDKDFNNEADTPDNFQSRRPNTSFCFLDIRSPGLGDTAMYLCATSRYHSDRFLTYEQYFGPGTRLTVT.

This clonotype was seen many times. The V call is TRBV6-2 or TRBV6-3, the J call TRBJ2-7; possibly TRBD2 for D (5 bases). V lost 6 bases and J lost 6, with 18 bases in between. The CDR3 totals 14 residues. Germline V CDR1 and CDR2: MNHEY, SVGEGT. The CDR3 DNA reads as TGTGCCAGCAGAGGACGTCGGGATTCGGGCGAGCAGTACTTC. It yields the protein CASRGRRDSGEQYF.

The rearrangement joins TRBV2 to TRBJ1-6, with D possibly matching TRBD1 (6 bases). Germline V gene sequence: CDR1 SNHLY, CDR2 FYNNEI. The CDR3 has 15 amino acids. V lost 3 bases and J lost 7, with 13 bases in between. DNA for the CDR3: TGTGCCAGCAGTGAGGGGGGGCGAGTGAATTCACCCCTCCACTTT. Translating it yields CASSEGGRVNSPLHF.

The chain is built from TRBV2 and TRBJ1-1; D is ambiguous. Germline lookup yields CDR1 SNHLY and CDR2 FYNNEI. The CDR3 sequence is 11 residues long. V was pared by 5 bases and J by 7 bases, with 8 bases between. CDR3 nucleotides: TGTGCCAGCAGTAGGACGGGTGAAGCTTTCTTT. Protein: CASSRTGEAFF.

This chain connects TRBV20-1 to TRBJ1-5, with D tentatively TRBD1 (6 bases). V was shortened by 7 bases and J by 3 bases, with 13 bases between the two germline ends. In germline, CDR1 is DFQATT, CDR2 SNEGSKA (reference sequence). The CDR3 loop spans 13 amino acids. CDR3 nucleotide sequence: TGCAGTGTTCTCCAGGGGACCAATCAGCCCCAGCATTTT. Translating gives CSVLQGTNQPQHF.

The rearrangement uses TRBV7-9 and TRBJ2-1; 8 nucleotides agree with TRBD2. The CDR3 is 12 amino acids. J gave up 7 bases and V 8 bases, and 4 bases lay outside the gene matches. CDR1 and CDR2 (germline): SEHNR, FQNEAQ (reference sequence). CDR3 nucleotide sequence: TGTGCCAGCTACCAGCGGGGGAATGAGCAGTTCTTC. This sequence encodes CASYQRGNEQFF.

The chain employs TRBV20-1 and TRBJ1-6; D may be TRBD1 (5 bases). The CDR3 runs to 16 residues. The ends were cut back, 0 bases at V and 5 bases at J, with 14 bases in the middle. Germline V gene data show CDR1 as DFQATT and CDR2 as SNEGSKA (reference sequence). DNA for the CDR3: TGCAGTGCTAGAGATCTTATGGGAGGGGATAATTCACCCCTCCACTTT. As protein: CSARDLMGGDNSPLHF.

This clonotype occurred many times. This CDR3 reads CASSPGLIPNEQYF. The DNA of the CDR3 is TGTGCCAGCAGTCCGGGCCTCATCCCCAACGAGCAGTACTTC. The chain carries TRBV6-1 and TRBJ2-7; D is unresolved. Trimming removed 5 bases from V and 5 bases from J, with 16 bases in between. The CDR3 extends over 14 amino acids. From germline, CDR1 is MNHNS and CDR2 SASEGT.

In this sample, this clonotype is medium-sized. CDR3 in amino acids: CSVEGNTEAFF. In DNA form, the CDR3 reads TGCAGCGTTGAGGGGAACACTGAAGCTTTCTTT. The chain uses TRBV29-1 and TRBJ1-1, with unresolved D. The V and J ends lost 3 bases and 1 base respectively, with 3 bases between them. The CDR3 runs to 11 residues. Germline-derived CDR1 and CDR2 are SQVTM and ANQGSEA. The variable domain in full, completed from reference TRBV29-1 and TRBJ1-1, reads SAVISQKPSRDICQRGTSLTIQCQVDSQVTMMFWYRQQPGQSLTLIATANQGSEATYESGFVIDKFPISRPNLTFSTLTVSNMSPEDSSIYLCSVEGNTEAFFGQGTRLTVV.

This rearrangement joins TRBV7-2 to TRBJ1-6; 7 nucleotides align to TRBD1. Germline CDR1 SGHTA, CDR2 FQGNSA. After removal of 5 bases from V and 8 bases from J, the junction contained 9 bases not matched to a gene. The CDR3 sequence is 15 residues long. The CDR3 bases are TGTGCCAGCAGCCGCATAGGGGGCGAGTATTCACCCCTCCACTTT. This codes for CASSRIGGEYSPLHF.

The chain recombines TRBV10-3 with TRBJ1-5, with 9 bases lining up with TRBD1. V lost 8 bases, J lost 1 base, and 6 bases stayed unmatched. Germline CDR1 and CDR2: ENHRY and SYGVKD. This CDR3 spans 15 amino acids. CDR3 DNA sequence: TGTGCCATCTCCCGGGACAGGGAAAGCAATCAGCCCCAGCATTTT. Its protein product is CAISRDRESNQPQHF.

In this sample, this clonotype turned up many times. This chain uses TRBV7-6 with TRBJ2-5; 11 bases fit TRBD2. Germline CDR1 SGHVS, CDR2 FNYEAQ. With V trimmed by 7 bases and J by 4 bases, 17 bases remained unmatched. CDR3 length: 18 amino acids. The CDR3 here is CASTKSGTSGIGGETQYF. In DNA, the CDR3 is TGTGCCAGCACCAAATCCGGGACTAGCGGTATCGGTGGAGAGACCCAGTACTTC.

This clonotype came up once. This chain's CDR3 is CASSKGSTEAFF. CDR3 nucleotides: TGTGCCAGCAGCAAGGGTAGCACTGAAGCTTTCTTT. The chain combines TRBV9 with TRBJ1-1; D is ambiguous. CDR3 length: 12 amino acids. Looked up from germline, CDR1 is SGDLS and CDR2 is YYNGEE. V lost 4 bases and J lost 4, with 8 bases in between. The whole variable domain, remainder taken from reference TRBV9 and TRBJ1-1, is DSGVTQTPKHLITATGQRVTLRCSPRSGDLSVYWYQQSLDQGLQFLIQYYNGEERAKGNILERFSAQQFPDLHSELNLSSLELGDSALYFCASSKGSTEAFFGQGTRLTVV.

The V call is TRBV15, the J call TRBJ2-7, with TRBD2 as a possible D gene (6 bases). Germline V CDR1 and CDR2: LNHNV, YYDKDF (reference sequence). V lost 3 bases to trimming and J lost 2 bases, with 14 bases between them. This CDR3 comprises 15 residues. The CDR3 sequence is CATSRGGPATYEQYF. The CDR3 bases are TGTGCCACCAGCAGGGGGGGACCAGCAACCTACGAGCAGTACTTC.

This clonotype was detected once. The rearrangement links TRBV15 to TRBJ2-7; D gene ambiguous. CDR3 size: 13 residues. The V gene's germline CDR1 is LNHNV and CDR2 YYDKDF (reference sequence). V dropped 1 base and J dropped 1 base, with 5 bases sitting between them. CDR3 amino acids: CATSRGSSYEQYF. CDR3 nucleotide sequence: TGTGCCACCAGCAGAGGGTCTTCCTACGAGCAGTACTTC. Based on the CDR3 plus reference TRBV15 and TRBJ2-7, the full variable domain is DAMVIQNPRYQVTQFGKPVTLSCSQTLNHNVMYWYQQKSSQAPKLLFHYYDKDFNNEADTPDNFQSRRPNTSFCFLDIRSPGLGDTAMYLCATSRGSSYEQYFGPGTRLTVT.